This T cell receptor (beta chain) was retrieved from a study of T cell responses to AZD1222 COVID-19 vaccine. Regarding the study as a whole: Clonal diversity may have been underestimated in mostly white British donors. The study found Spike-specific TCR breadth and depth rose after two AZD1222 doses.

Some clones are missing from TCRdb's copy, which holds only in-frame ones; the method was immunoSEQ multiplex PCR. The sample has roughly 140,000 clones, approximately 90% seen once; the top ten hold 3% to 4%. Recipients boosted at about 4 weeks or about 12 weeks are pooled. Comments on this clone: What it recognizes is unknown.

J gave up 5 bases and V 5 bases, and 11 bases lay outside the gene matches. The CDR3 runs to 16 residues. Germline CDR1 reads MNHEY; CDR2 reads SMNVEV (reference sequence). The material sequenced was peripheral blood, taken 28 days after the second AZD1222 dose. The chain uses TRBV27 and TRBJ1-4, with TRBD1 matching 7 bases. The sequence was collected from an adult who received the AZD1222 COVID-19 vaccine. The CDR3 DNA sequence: TGTGCCAGCAGTCCTAGACAGGGCGAAGGGAATGAAAAACTGTTTTTT. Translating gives CASSPRQGEGNEKLFF.